One T cell receptor (beta chain) is described in this entry. What this receptor recognizes is not known. No much larger clonotype is one base removed from it; base qualities were not supplied. TCRbeta CDR3 regions were amplified from genomic DNA by means of the immunoSEQ Assay, a bias-controlled multiplex PCR. In the authors' own workflow: Within the assay, amplification of reference gene primers was used to estimate how many nucleated cells each sample contained. To quantify the absolute abundance of each unique TCRbeta CDR3 rearrangement, sequence reads were collapsed and filtered. For each sample, productive Simpson clonality was calculated as the square root of Simpson's diversity index across productive rearrangements. TCRdb took this table from immuneACCESS and kept in-frame rearrangements with V and J called. Such tables lack part of the clones; where checked against another copy, unresolved V genes explain under half of the gap, and the rest is unexplained. That table furnishes V, J and clone size, whereas the DNA furnished D and trimming. The sample contains roughly 180,000 clones, approximately 86% of them found a single time. Less than 3.5% of the sample is taken by the ten largest.

From the germline V gene, CDR1 is SNHLY and CDR2 is FYNNEI. The junction shows trimming of 7 bases on V and 5 bases on J, and the gene matches do not reach 8 bases of it. Spanning cysteine to phenylalanine, the CDR3 consists of 14 amino acids. Only CDR3 DNA is held: 42 bases, read in frame from base 1. Collaborating institutions collected whole blood in K2EDTA tubes following their own protocols. For TCRbeta analysis, collaborator samples were shipped as frozen whole blood, as isolated PBMCs, or as DNA extracted from either sample type. These data belong to a study of blood T cell repertoires in COVID-19 (TCRdb year 2020). Some background on the complete study: Samples covering the acute and convalescent phases of COVID-19 were provided by collaborators in the United States, Italy and Spain. The sample metadata nearly always contained a de-identified subject ID, COVID-19 status, age in years and sex. The prospective study material was composed of cDNA or gDNA derived from T cells, B-cell-depleted T cells, or PBMCs. Subjects who had been exposed to COVID-19, were actively infected with it, or had recovered from it provided the deeply sampled blood TCRbeta repertoires that made up the dataset. The repertoires were released in a freely available public database intended as a resource for research on the immune response to SARS-CoV-2. HLA class I and class II types, where available, came from metadata supplied by the sample provider rather than from assay-based typing. The samples were drawn from two sources: the first 160 participants of the ongoing ImmuneRACE study, and 1,254 subjects contributed by 6 global collaborators.

Overall results and qualifications from the work: How much clinical and demographic metadata was included differed by source and by participant, and the metadata was provided uncurated.

The sequence derives from a woman aged 25 to 39 with active or convalescent COVID-19. This chain is built from TRBV2 and TRBJ2-5; 9 bases in the junction line up with TRBD2. What was sequenced was peripheral blood. The sequenced DNA: TGTGCCAGCAAGACGCGGGAGGGGTCGGAGACCCAGTACTTC. Translation gives CASKTREGSETQYF.